The 25 T cell receptor beta chains below come from one sample, sequenced in a study of beta chain features in type 1 diabetes. Study findings and constraints: People with Type 1 diabetes carried modestly yet significantly shorter TCRB CDR3s in all four CD4+ subsets.

These receptors have no known antigen. Every isolated RNA sample was fully reverse transcribed, so sequencing captured expressed TCRB transcripts. The data were produced by immunoSEQ multiplex PCR, yet TCRdb's version contains in-frame clones alone and is incomplete. The profile covers under 400,000 clones, with over 9.5% appearing a single time and about 0.01% taken by the ten largest. Sequencing used naive CD4+ T cells from blood. The receptors shown here come from a woman between 18 and 29 years old with type 1 diabetes.

The gene calls are TRBV7-9 and TRBJ1-2, with TRBD1 matching 8 bases. The CDR3 sequence is 14 residues long. V dropped 0 bases and J dropped 4; count of bases not matched to a gene: 1. Germline CDR1 reads SEHNR; CDR2 reads FQNEAQ (reference sequence). CDR3 in DNA: TGTGCCAGCAGCTTAGCCGGGACAGGCTATGGCTACACCTTC. Translating it yields CASSLAGTGYGYTF.

V gene TRBV5-1 combines with J gene TRBJ2-2, with D unresolved. The CDR3 sequence is 14 residues long. CDR1 is SGHRS and CDR2 is YFSETQ in the germline V gene. Trimming pared 5 bases from V and 0 bases from J, leaving 8 bases between. The CDR3 region is CASSRVTNTGELFF. CDR3 sequence (DNA): TGCGCCAGCAGTCGTGTAACGAACACCGGGGAGCTGTTTTTT. The full variable domain, rest sourced from reference TRBV5-1 and TRBJ2-2, is KAGVTQTPRYLIKTRGQQVTLSCSPISGHRSVSWYQQTPGQGLQFLFEYFSETQRNKGNFPGRFSGRQFSNSRSEMNVSTLELGDSALYLCASSRVTNTGELFFGEGSRLTVL.

The chain has TRBV11-2 and TRBJ1-1; D may be TRBD1 (5 bases). This CDR3 comprises 13 residues. Germline V gene data show CDR1 as SGHAT and CDR2 as FQNNGV. V shed 8 bases and J shed 1 base, with 11 bases lying between them. CDR3 DNA: TGTGCCAGCGGGGCTCTGGGGAACACTGAAGCTTTCTTT. Translating gives CASGALGNTEAFF.

This clone was picked up a small number of times. The rearrangement joins TRBV5-1 to TRBJ2-7; a possible D gene is TRBD2 (5 bases). Germline V gene sequence: CDR1 SGHRS, CDR2 YFSETQ. The CDR3 contains 13 residues. V shed 0 bases and J shed 3 bases, with 7 bases lying between them. The CDR3 DNA reads as TGCGCCAGCAGCTTGGCCAGCGGCTACGAGCAGTACTTC. It codes for CASSLASGYEQYF.

In its sample, this clone was seen a few times. The J gene is TRBJ2-3, the V gene TRBV30; D perhaps matches TRBD2 (6 bases). The CDR3 consists of 14 residues. In germline, CDR1 is GTSNPN, CDR2 SVGIG (reference sequence). V dropped 7 bases and J dropped 1 base, with 15 bases sitting between them. The CDR3 here is CAYGGGPRTDTQYF. In DNA form, the CDR3 reads TGTGCCTACGGGGGTGGGCCACGCACAGATACGCAGTATTTT. Full variable domain (outside the CDR3, taken from reference TRBV30 and TRBJ2-3): SQTIHQWPATLVQPVGSPLSLECTVEGTSNPNLYWYRQAAGRGLQLLFYSVGIGQISSEVPQNLSASRPQDRQFILSSKKLLLSDSGFYLCAYGGGPRTDTQYFGPGTRLTVL.

V usage is TRBV29-1 and J usage is TRBJ2-1; 9 bases fit TRBD2. With 5 bases clipped from V and 4 bases from J, the junction kept 6 bases outside the gene matches. This CDR3 region has 14 residues. In germline, CDR1 is SQVTM, CDR2 ANQGSEA. DNA of the CDR3: TGCAGCGTTAAAGGTCTAGCGGGATACAATGAGCAGTTCTTC. Amino acid sequence: CSVKGLAGYNEQFF.

The chain joins TRBV5-1 to TRBJ2-5; maybe TRBD2 (5 bases). Per germline, CDR1 SGHRS and CDR2 YFSETQ. V was pared by 6 bases and J by 1 base, with 13 bases between. This CDR3 spans 14 amino acids. CDR3 protein: CASTFGGTQETQYF. The CDR3 DNA sequence: TGCGCCAGCACCTTTGGAGGAACCCAAGAGACCCAGTACTTC.

The chain has TRBV11-1 and TRBJ2-7; D possibly corresponds to TRBD2 (6 bases). Germline CDR1 SGHAT, CDR2 FQDESV (reference sequence). The length of the CDR3 is 16 residues. V shed 0 bases and J shed 0 bases, with 12 bases lying between them. The CDR3 nucleotides read TGTGCCAGCAGCTTAGCGCTGGGGAGGAGCTCCTACGAGCAGTACTTC. This sequence encodes CASSLALGRSSYEQYF.

This chain joins TRBV20-1 and TRBJ2-7; possibly TRBD1 for D (7 bases). The CDR3 runs 11 residues. In germline, CDR1 is DFQATT, CDR2 SNEGSKA (reference sequence). Trimming took off 7 bases at V and 7 bases at J, with 14 bases between the two ends. The CDR3 sequence is CSGQGGAEQYF. In nucleotides, the CDR3 is TGCAGTGGGCAGGGGGGTGCGGAGCAGTACTTC.

This clone was picked up a small number of times. V and J are TRBV10-3 and TRBJ2-1, with TRBD2 matching 9 bases. V gave up 4 bases and J gave up 7 bases; unmatched junction bases: 5. The germline gives CDR1 ENHRY, CDR2 SYGVKD. This CDR3 comprises 14 residues. The CDR3 DNA sequence: TGTGCCATCAGTGCCCGCGGGGGGGAAAATGAGCAGTTCTTC. Amino acids: CAISARGGENEQFF.

The rearrangement joins TRBV29-1 to TRBJ2-1; tentatively, D is TRBD2 (6 bases). The CDR3 contains 12 residues. Trimming removed 8 bases from V and 9 bases from J, with 17 bases in between. CDR1 is SQVTM, CDR2 ANQGSEA, per germline. CDR3 region: CSTGGIRVEQFF. The CDR3, as DNA: TGCAGCACGGGCGGGATTCGGGTTGAGCAGTTCTTC.

The J gene is TRBJ2-7, the V gene TRBV7-2, with TRBD2 identical over 13 bases. The V gene end was trimmed by 5 bases and the J gene end by 0 bases; junction bases not matched to a gene: 4. Germline CDR1 and CDR2: SGHTA and FQGNSA. This CDR3 has 16 residues. The CDR3 DNA sequence: TGTGCCAGCAGCACAACTAGCGGGGGGGACTCCTACGAGCAGTACTTC. This translates into CASSTTSGGDSYEQYF.

This clone occurred a few times. The rearrangement joins TRBV7-8 to TRBJ2-7; D unclear. CDR1 is SGHVS, CDR2 FQNEAQ, per germline. The CDR3 loop spans 14 amino acids. Trimming took off 5 bases at V and 6 bases at J, with 17 bases between the two ends. This CDR3 reads CASSQAIPRFEQYF. CDR3 in DNA: TGTGCCAGCAGCCAAGCGATCCCTCGGTTCGAGCAGTACTTC.

This clone came up a few times. The chain couples TRBV30 to TRBJ2-7; 7 bases match TRBD2. The V segment lost 7 bases and the J segment 5 bases; nucleotides outside the gene matches: 14. Per germline, CDR1 GTSNPN and CDR2 SVGIG (reference sequence). This CDR3 comprises 14 residues. CDR3 DNA sequence: TGTGCCTCCTCTAGGGGAGGGGTGGTCGACGAGCAGTACTTC. As protein: CASSRGGVVDEQYF.

This clone was observed a few times. The chain joins TRBV28 to TRBJ2-1, with TRBD1 matching over 7 bases. The CDR3 runs 11 residues. The junction had 5 bases not matched to a gene; V was cut back by 10 bases and J by 8 bases. The germline CDR1 and CDR2 sequences are MDHEN and SYDVKM. The CDR3, as DNA: TGTGCCATAGGGGGCAGGTATGAGCAGTTCTTC. Translated, it gives CAIGGRYEQFF.

As concerns this clone: Other DNA sequences in the same sample also yield this CDR3. The chain links TRBV7-2 to TRBJ2-5; possible D gene TRBD2, 5 bases. The length of the CDR3 is 13 residues. V lost 5 bases and J lost 2, with 9 bases in between. CDR1 and CDR2 (germline): SGHTA, FQGNSA. As DNA, the CDR3 is TGTGCCAGCAGCCCTGGCGGGCAAGAGACCCAGTACTTC. Translation gives CASSPGGQETQYF. The full variable domain, rest sourced from reference TRBV7-2 and TRBJ2-5, is GAGVSQSPSNKVTEKGKDVELRCDPISGHTALYWYRQSLGQGLEFLIYFQGNSAPDKSGLPSDRFSAERTGGSVSTLTIQRTQQEDSAVYLCASSPGGQETQYFGPGTRLLVL.

This clone was recorded a few times. The CDR3 DNA reads TGTGCCAGCAGCACATTCTCCGGGACAGGCGGAACCCAGTACTTC. Amino acid sequence: CASSTFSGTGGTQYF. The J gene is TRBJ2-5, the V gene TRBV7-9, with TRBD1 identical over 8 bases. Germline CDR1 and CDR2: SEHNR and FQNEAQ (reference sequence). J gave up 8 bases and V 5 bases, and 13 bases lay outside the gene matches. The CDR3 spans 15 residues.

This sequence joins TRBV7-2 and TRBJ2-4, with D hard to call. Trimming cost V 0 bases and J 8 bases, with 11 bases left between them. This CDR3 comprises 14 residues. Germline values: CDR1 SGHTA, CDR2 FQGNSA. The chain's CDR3 is CASSLALSSYIQYF. The CDR3 coding sequence is TGTGCCAGCAGCTTAGCTCTTTCTAGTTACATTCAGTACTTC.

This clone was observed a few times. The rearrangement joins TRBV9 to TRBJ2-5; TRBD1 matches at 7 bases. CDR1 and CDR2 from the germline V gene are SGDLS and YYNGEE. CDR3 length equals 14 residues. V was clipped by 3 bases and J by 5 bases; unmatched bases: 7. This chain's CDR3 is CASSGGQLTETQYF. The CDR3 DNA reads TGTGCCAGCAGCGGGGGACAGCTGACCGAGACCCAGTACTTC.

This clone was seen more than once but under ten times. This sequence joins TRBV5-1 and TRBJ2-5; 7 positions agree with TRBD2. CDR3 size: 15 residues. V lost 1 base to trimming and J lost 5 bases; unmatched junction nucleotides: 8. Germline CDR1 reads SGHRS; CDR2 reads YFSETQ. The DNA for the CDR3 is TGCGCCAGCAGCTTGTTTTTAGCGGGTGCGGAGACCCAGTACTTC. Protein product: CASSLFLAGAETQYF.

This clone was seen more than once but under ten times. The rearrangement joins TRBV5-1 to TRBJ2-7; 7 nucleotides line up with TRBD1. V gave up 5 bases and J gave up 2 bases; unmatched junction bases: 13. This CDR3 contains 16 residues. Germline assignment: CDR1 SGHRS and CDR2 YFSETQ. For the CDR3, the DNA is TGCGCCAGCAGTTCCCCCATCCGGGACAGCCCCTACGAGCAGTACTTC. The encoded protein is CASSSPIRDSPYEQYF.

CDR3: CASSLPNEQFF. CDR3 DNA: TGTGCCAGCAGCCTACCTAATGAGCAGTTCTTC. This rearrangement joins TRBV7-9 to TRBJ2-1; D gene ambiguous. Germline V gene lookup returns CDR1 SEHNR and CDR2 FQNEAQ (reference sequence). The CDR3 contains 11 residues. V lost 5 bases to trimming and J lost 7 bases, with 6 bases between them.

The chain recombines TRBV6-5 with TRBJ1-1, with 7 bases aligning to TRBD1. Germline V gene lookup returns CDR1 MNHEY and CDR2 SVGAGI. The CDR3 loop spans 13 amino acids. With 6 bases clipped from V and 2 bases from J, the junction kept 3 bases outside the gene matches. CDR3 loop: CASSHRGNTEAFF. CDR3 DNA: TGTGCCAGCAGCCACAGGGGAAACACTGAAGCTTTCTTT.

This chain uses TRBV4-3 with TRBJ2-7; D remains ambiguous. From germline, CDR1 is LGHNA and CDR2 YSLEER. Trimming removed 0 bases at V and 1 base at J, with 7 bases between. The CDR3 length is 14 residues. Written as DNA, the CDR3 is TGCGCCAGCAGCCAAGATCTGGAGTCCTACGAGCAGTACTTC. Translating gives CASSQDLESYEQYF.

This clone was counted only a few times. The V gene is TRBV20-1, the J gene TRBJ2-7; no reliable D call. The V and J ends lost 6 bases and 0 bases respectively, with 6 bases between them. The length of the CDR3 is 11 residues. The germline gives CDR1 DFQATT, CDR2 SNEGSKA (reference sequence). CDR3 region: CSAPSSYEQYF. The CDR3 coding sequence is TGCAGTGCCCCTAGCTCCTACGAGCAGTACTTC.